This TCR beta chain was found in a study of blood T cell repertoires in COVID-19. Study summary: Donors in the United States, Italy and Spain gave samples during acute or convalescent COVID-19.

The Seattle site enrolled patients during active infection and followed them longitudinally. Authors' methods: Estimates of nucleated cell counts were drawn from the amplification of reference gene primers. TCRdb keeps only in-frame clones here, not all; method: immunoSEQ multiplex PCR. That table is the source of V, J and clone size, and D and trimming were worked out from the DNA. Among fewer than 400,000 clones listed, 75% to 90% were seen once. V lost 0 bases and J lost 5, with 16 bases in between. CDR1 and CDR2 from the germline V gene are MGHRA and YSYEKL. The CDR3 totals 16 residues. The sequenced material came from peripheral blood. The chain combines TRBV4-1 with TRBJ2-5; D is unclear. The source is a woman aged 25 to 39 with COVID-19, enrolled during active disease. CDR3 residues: CASSQEGNSVVETQYF. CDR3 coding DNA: TGCGCCAGCAGCCAAGAGGGCAATTCAGTCGTGGAGACCCAGTACTTC.